The 26 T cell receptor beta chains below come from one sample, sequenced in a study of T cell changes during pregnancy in multiple sclerosis. Clones were read by immunoSEQ multiplex PCR, and TCRdb kept only the in-frame ones, dropping some. The data show about 40,000 clones, more than 85% seen once. The sequencing used CD8+ T cells from peripheral blood mononuclear cells, collected in the third trimester of pregnancy. These receptors were taken from a female donor with multiple sclerosis, enrolled in a pregnancy study.

The V and J genes are TRBV7-9 and TRBJ2-3; D might be TRBD1 (5 bases). Germline CDR1 is SEHNR and CDR2 is FQNEAQ (reference sequence). This CDR3 comprises 14 residues. V was shortened by 6 bases and J by 0 bases, with 10 bases between the two germline ends. The CDR3 loop is CASRSRTSTDTQYF. The CDR3 nucleotides are TGTGCCAGCAGATCAAGGACAAGCACAGATACGCAGTATTTT.

The chain combines TRBV10-3 with TRBJ2-5; 8 nucleotides match TRBD1. The CDR3 is made up of 13 amino acids. The V gene end was trimmed by 6 bases and the J gene end by 4 bases; junction bases not matched to a gene: 4. Germline CDR1 is ENHRY and CDR2 is SYGVKD. The CDR3 region is CAIREQGGETQYF. CDR3 coding DNA: TGTGCCATCAGAGAACAGGGGGGAGAGACCCAGTACTTC.

The rearrangement links TRBV5-1 to TRBJ1-5; D possibly corresponds to TRBD1 (6 bases). The V end lost 0 bases, the J end lost 4 bases, and 8 bases lay between the germline ends. The CDR3 runs 14 residues. Germline-derived CDR1 and CDR2 are SGHRS and YFSETQ. The CDR3: CASSLGTENQPQHF. CDR3 nucleotides: TGCGCCAGCAGCTTGGGGACAGAAAATCAGCCCCAGCATTTT.

The chain combines TRBV7-3 with TRBJ2-3, with D maybe TRBD2 (5 bases). In germline, CDR1 is SGHTA, CDR2 FQGTGA. The CDR3 length is 16 residues. Trimming stripped 2 bases from V and 0 bases from J, with 12 bases between. CDR3 sequence reads: CASSLRTGTSTDTQYF. The CDR3 DNA is TGTGCCAGCAGCTTACGGACTGGAACTAGCACAGATACGCAGTATTTT.

Sample share makes this clone large. The chain couples TRBV4-2 to TRBJ2-1; D remains unclear. The germline V gene has CDR1 LGHNA and CDR2 YNFKEQ. The ends were cut back, 0 bases at V and 9 bases at J, with 6 bases in the middle. The CDR3 totals 12 residues. The DNA for the CDR3 is TGTGCCAGCAGCCAAGATCAGTTTGAGCAGTTCTTC. It yields the protein CASSQDQFEQFF.

The rearrangement links TRBV29-1 to TRBJ2-1; the match to TRBD1 covers 8 bases. Per germline, CDR1 SQVTM and CDR2 ANQGSEA. J gave up 8 bases and V 6 bases, and 18 bases lay outside the gene matches. The CDR3 extends over 16 amino acids. CDR3 amino acids: CSVDPRGRLARDEQFF. In DNA, the CDR3 is TGCAGCGTAGACCCCAGGGGGCGGCTAGCTAGAGATGAGCAGTTCTTC.

V and J are TRBV19 and TRBJ2-2; no clear D. This CDR3 has 13 residues. The germline V gene has CDR1 LNHDA and CDR2 SQIVND (reference sequence). Trimming removed 1 base from V and 7 bases from J, with 7 bases in between. CDR3 loop: CASSIVASGELFF. The CDR3 DNA reads TGTGCCAGTAGTATAGTTGCTAGCGGGGAGCTGTTTTTT.

The chain couples TRBV7-2 to TRBJ2-7; the D gene is possibly TRBD2 (6 bases). Trimming stripped 4 bases from V and 0 bases from J, with 13 bases between. The CDR3 runs 15 residues. CDR1 and CDR2 from the germline V gene are SGHTA and FQGNSA. The DNA of the CDR3 is TGTGCCAGCAGCTCCTTTGCGGGAATCTCCTACGAGCAGTACTTC. Its translation is CASSSFAGISYEQYF.

As DNA, the CDR3 is TGTGCCAGCAGCCACGAACAGGGGAGAGCTGGCAATCAGCCCCAGCATTTT. This encodes CASSHEQGRAGNQPQHF. The gene calls are TRBV11-2 and TRBJ1-5; 7 nucleotides line up with TRBD1. V shed 5 bases and J 2 bases; nucleotides not matched to a gene: 12. The CDR3 is 17 residues long. Germline assignment: CDR1 SGHAT and CDR2 FQNNGV.

The genes are TRBV29-1 and TRBJ1-1; possibly TRBD1 for D (6 bases). The ends were cut back, 6 bases at V and 1 base at J, with 15 bases in the middle. Germline CDR1 SQVTM, CDR2 ANQGSEA. The CDR3 is 14 residues long. CDR3 coding DNA: TGCAGCGTCGGGACAAGAAGTGGGAACACTGAAGCTTTCTTT. Its translation is CSVGTRSGNTEAFF.

Relative to its sample, this clone is medium-sized. This sequence joins TRBV10-1 and TRBJ2-4; 8 bases match TRBD1. The CDR3 runs to 14 residues. Looked up from germline, CDR1 is WNHNN and CDR2 is SYGVQD (reference sequence). V shed 5 bases, J shed 4 bases, and the junction held 4 bases outside the gene matches. The CDR3 DNA is TGCGCCAGCAGTTCTGGGACAGGAAAAAACATTCAGTACTTC. This codes for CASSSGTGKNIQYF.

The chain has TRBV7-9 and TRBJ1-5, with 11 bases aligning to TRBD1. Losses at the gene ends were 4 bases for V and 7 bases for J; bases not matched to a gene: 6. The CDR3 sequence is 15 residues long. Germline CDR1 and CDR2: SEHNR and FQNEAQ (reference sequence). DNA of the CDR3: TGTGCCAGCAGCTGGGGGACAGGGGGGGACCAGCCCCAGCATTTT. Translating gives CASSWGTGGDQPQHF.

This chain joins TRBV28 and TRBJ2-1; D gene unclear. This CDR3 has 15 residues. Germline CDR1 and CDR2: MDHEN and SYDVKM. V was pared by 4 bases and J by 0 bases, with 10 bases between. CDR3: CASSSDMSSYNEQFF. The CDR3 DNA sequence: TGTGCCAGCAGTTCCGATATGAGCTCCTACAATGAGCAGTTCTTC. Using reference TRBV28 and TRBJ2-1 for the parts outside the CDR3, the full variable domain is DVKVTQSSRYLVKRTGEKVFLECVQDMDHENMFWYRQDPGLGLRLIYFSYDVKMKEKGDIPEGYSVSREKKERFSLILESASTNQTSMYLCASSSDMSSYNEQFFGPGTRLTVL.

This chain connects TRBV19 to TRBJ2-7, with a weak D call TRBD2 (5 bases). With 5 bases removed from V and 3 bases from J, the gap between germline ends came to 11 bases. Germline V gene sequence: CDR1 LNHDA, CDR2 SQIVND (reference sequence). There are 13 residues in the CDR3. In DNA, the CDR3 is TGTGCCAGTAGTTTCGGGGAAGGCTACGAGCAGTACTTC. It codes for CASSFGEGYEQYF.

This clone was seen just once. The rearrangement uses TRBV19 and TRBJ2-7; tentative D call: TRBD1 (6 bases). The CDR3 length is 15 residues. The V and J ends lost 5 bases and 7 bases respectively, with 21 bases between them. CDR1 is LNHDA and CDR2 is SQIVND in the germline V gene (reference sequence). The CDR3 DNA reads TGTGCCAGTAGTTCTCCGGGACAACCTAACACGGAGCAGTACTTC. Translated, it gives CASSSPGQPNTEQYF.

This rearrangement joins TRBV6-5 to TRBJ2-1, with a weak D call TRBD1 (6 bases). The germline V and J ends were trimmed by 2 bases and 6 bases, with 11 bases remaining between them. The CDR3 is 14 amino acids. The germline gives CDR1 MNHEY, CDR2 SVGAGI. The CDR3 region has the DNA TGTGCCAGCAGTTACGGCCAGGGGATCAATGAGCAGTTCTTC. Amino acid sequence: CASSYGQGINEQFF.

Only one count was recorded for this clone. This chain joins TRBV29-1 and TRBJ1-1, with D unclear. Trimming left V 5 bases short and J 6 bases short, with 13 bases between. The CDR3 is 12 amino acids. The V gene's germline CDR1 is SQVTM and CDR2 ANQGSEA. DNA for the CDR3: TGCAGCGTTTTCGACACCTTCGCTGAAGCTTTCTTT. As protein: CSVFDTFAEAFF.

The chain uses TRBV6-6 and TRBJ2-5; D uncertain. V lost 1 base and J lost 7, with 10 bases in between. The CDR3 loop spans 13 amino acids. CDR1 MNHNY and CDR2 SVGAGI come from the germline V gene (reference sequence). In DNA form, the CDR3 reads TGTGCCAGCAGTTACTTGGGCCTGGGGACCCAGTACTTC. It encodes CASSYLGLGTQYF.

This clone was seen more than once but under ten times. The rearrangement links TRBV7-9 to TRBJ1-1, with D hard to call. The V gene lost 5 bases and the J gene lost 4 bases, with 17 bases spanning the gap. Germline CDR1 reads SEHNR; CDR2 reads FQNEAQ (reference sequence). The CDR3 spans 15 residues. The CDR3 region has the DNA TGTGCCAGCAGCCTGAGCACTGGGCGCAGCACTGAAGCTTTCTTT. Its translation is CASSLSTGRSTEAFF. Full variable domain (remainder filled in from reference TRBV7-9 and TRBJ1-1): DTGVSQNPRHKITKRGQNVTFRCDPISEHNRLYWYRQTLGQGPEFLTYFQNEAQLEKSRLLSDRFSAERPKGSFSTLEIQRTEQGDSAMYLCASSLSTGRSTEAFFGQGTRLTVV.

The rearrangement joins TRBV4-1 to TRBJ2-7; possible D gene TRBD1, 6 bases. The ends were cut back, 0 bases at V and 7 bases at J, with 19 bases in the middle. Germline lookup yields CDR1 MGHRA and CDR2 YSYEKL. The CDR3 consists of 16 residues. CDR3 in DNA: TGCGCCAGCAGCCAAGATTTCGAGGGGGTGGCGTGGGAGCAGTACTTC. Translation gives CASSQDFEGVAWEQYF.

This clone was detected only once. At one end the junction does not follow the germline gene, possibly because of a read error. The rearrangement links TRBV7-7 to TRBJ2-7; the match to TRBD1 covers 8 bases. CDR1 and CDR2 from the germline V gene are SSHAT and FNYEAQ (reference sequence). The length of the CDR3 is 15 residues. The CDR3 nucleotides read TGTGCTAGCAGCAACCGGGACAGGATCTTCCACGAGCAGTACTTC. This codes for CASSNRDRIFHEQYF. Filled out from reference TRBV7-7 and TRBJ2-7, the complete variable domain reads GAGVSQSPRYKVTKRGQDVTLRCDPISSHATLYWYQQALGQGPEFLTYFNYEAQPDKSGLPSDRFSAERPEGSISTLTIQRTEQRDSAMYRCASSNRDRIFHEQYFGPGTRLTVT.

The rearrangement uses TRBV11-1 and TRBJ1-2; 7 bases match TRBD1. The CDR3 runs 15 residues. The germline V gene has CDR1 SGHAT and CDR2 FQDESV (reference sequence). The junction had 6 bases not matched to a gene; V was cut back by 5 bases and J by 0 bases. The DNA for the CDR3 is TGTGCCAGCAGCGAATTCCAGGGGGCTAACTATGGCTACACCTTC. The encoded protein is CASSEFQGANYGYTF.

The chain has TRBV27 and TRBJ2-7; the match to TRBD1 covers 7 bases. The germline V gene encodes CDR1 MNHEY and CDR2 SMNVEV (reference sequence). J was trimmed by 2 bases and V by 5 bases; bases with no gene match: 12. This CDR3 comprises 16 residues. In nucleotides, the CDR3 is TGTGCCAGCAGTCACCTTACGGACAGGCTAACCTACGAGCAGTACTTC. Its protein product is CASSHLTDRLTYEQYF.

V and J are TRBV28 and TRBJ2-7; 8 bases fit TRBD1. Germline trimming cut 7 bases from V and 0 bases from J; bases unmatched to any gene: 8. CDR1 and CDR2 (germline): MDHEN, SYDVKM. The CDR3 is 15 residues long. The CDR3 DNA sequence: TGTGCCAGCATCCCGGGACAGGTGAACTCCTACGAGCAGTACTTC. As protein: CASIPGQVNSYEQYF.

The chain has TRBV10-3 and TRBJ1-1; D is perhaps TRBD1 (5 bases). This CDR3 has 12 amino acids. V lost 11 bases and J lost 5, with 15 bases in between. Germline CDR1 and CDR2: ENHRY and SYGVKD. CDR3 protein: CAVSRKGTEAFF. CDR3 in DNA: TGTGCCGTATCCCGCAAGGGGACTGAAGCTTTCTTT.

This chain connects TRBV4-3 to TRBJ2-7; D may be TRBD2 (6 bases). From germline, CDR1 is LGHNA and CDR2 YSLEER. The length of the CDR3 is 15 residues. The germline V and J ends were trimmed by 4 bases and 3 bases, with 16 bases remaining between them. In nucleotides, the CDR3 is TGCGCCAGCAGCCCCCGCCGGGACTGGGTCTACGAGCAGTACTTC. Its translation is CASSPRRDWVYEQYF.